This passage covers 25 T cell receptor beta chains from one sample sequenced in a study of cytomegalovirus exposure and HLA in healthy donors (dated 2017 in TCRdb). The library was made by the immunoSEQ multiplex PCR assay. For the multiplex PCR, a mixture combining 60 forward primers for TCR Vbeta segments and 13 reverse primers for TCR Jbeta segments was used. TCRdb provides this immuneACCESS table in a form limited to in-frame rearrangements. Some clones are lacking; in checked studies, under half of them reflect an unresolved V gene, and why the rest are absent is not known. The sample data list 150,000 to 200,000 clones, and roughly an eighth of these were observed just once. The ten largest clones represent about 7.8% of the sample. What was sequenced was PBMCs. The receptors derive from a man in his forties or fifties in good health and CMV-seropositive.

The CDR3 loop is CASSIDKSGTANTGELFF. The CDR3 region has the DNA TGTGCCAGTAGTATAGATAAATCCGGGACAGCGAACACCGGGGAGCTGTTTTTT. The rearrangement joins TRBV19 to TRBJ2-2; 7 nucleotides agree with TRBD1. Per germline, CDR1 LNHDA and CDR2 SQIVND (reference sequence). The V segment lost 0 bases and the J segment 0 bases; nucleotides outside the gene matches: 7. The CDR3 runs to 18 residues.

The rearrangement links TRBV5-8 to TRBJ2-7; a possible D gene is TRBD1 (6 bases). The CDR3 extends over 14 amino acids. V was trimmed by 3 bases and J by 0 bases, leaving 10 bases between them. Germline CDR1 reads SGHTS; CDR2 reads YDEGEE. The chain's CDR3 is CASSSQGISYEQYV. In DNA, the CDR3 is TGTGCCAGCAGCTCTCAGGGGATCTCCTACGAGCAGTACGTC.

This clone was seen only a few times. V and J are TRBV25-1 and TRBJ2-2, with TRBD2 as a possible D gene (6 bases). CDR1 and CDR2 (germline): MGHDK, SYGVNS. The ends were cut back, 4 bases at V and 3 bases at J, with 12 bases in the middle. The length of the CDR3 is 15 residues. The CDR3 region has the DNA TGTGCCAGCAGTGGGGGGGTTCGATACACCGGGGAGCTGTTTTTT. Protein product: CASSGGVRYTGELFF.

V gene TRBV5-6 combines with J gene TRBJ1-5; 10 bases match TRBD1. Per the germline V gene, CDR1 is SGHDT and CDR2 is YYEEEE. The V gene end was trimmed by 4 bases and the J gene end by 6 bases; junction bases not matched to a gene: 7. This CDR3 is 15 amino acids long. Here the CDR3 reads CASSRGQGRAQPQHF. CDR3 nucleotide sequence: TGTGCCAGCAGCCGGGGACAGGGGAGGGCTCAGCCCCAGCATTTT.

The chain employs TRBV5-1 and TRBJ1-1; 11 bases are shared with TRBD1. Trimming cost V 3 bases and J 1 base; bases outside gene matches: 8. Germline lookup yields CDR1 SGHRS and CDR2 YFSETQ. This CDR3 has 17 residues. CDR3 bases: TGCGCCAGCAGCTCCACGGACAGGGGGCTAAGGAACACTGAAGCTTTCTTT. This encodes CASSSTDRGLRNTEAFF.

The chain has TRBV11-3 and TRBJ2-7, with TRBD1 matching over 7 bases. Trimming took 0 bases from V and 3 from J; bases not matched to a gene: 8. Germline CDR1 and CDR2: SGHNT and YENEEA. The CDR3 length is 16 residues. The CDR3 bases are TGTGCCAGCAGCTTAGAGCATTCTGACAGGGACTACGAGCAGTACTTC. This codes for CASSLEHSDRDYEQYF.

V gene TRBV6-4 combines with J gene TRBJ1-1; maybe TRBD1 (6 bases). The CDR3 contains 17 residues. Germline CDR1 and CDR2: MRHNA and SNTAGT. Trimming stripped 3 bases from V and 4 bases from J, with 21 bases between. CDR3 protein: CASSENRDKLSRTEAFF. The CDR3 DNA sequence: TGTGCCAGCAGTGAAAACCGGGACAAATTGAGTCGCACTGAAGCTTTCTTT.

This clone has a handful of counts. The V gene is TRBV5-1, the J gene TRBJ1-5; 9 nucleotides agree with TRBD1. CDR3 size: 14 residues. The V segment lost 3 bases and the J segment 4 bases; nucleotides outside the gene matches: 2. Germline lookup yields CDR1 SGHRS and CDR2 YFSETQ. The CDR3 coding sequence is TGCGCCAGCAGCTCACAGGGGGCGAATCAGCCCCAGCATTTT. It codes for CASSSQGANQPQHF. Full variable domain (missing parts from reference TRBV5-1 and TRBJ1-5): KAGVTQTPRYLIKTRGQQVTLSCSPISGHRSVSWYQQTPGQGLQFLFEYFSETQRNKGNFPGRFSGRQFSNSRSEMNVSTLELGDSALYLCASSSQGANQPQHFGDGTRLSIL.

This chain uses TRBV19 with TRBJ2-1; 9 bases align to TRBD2. Germline assignment: CDR1 LNHDA and CDR2 SQIVND (reference sequence). With V trimmed by 5 bases and J by 13 bases, 3 bases remained unmatched. This CDR3 has 11 residues. CDR3: CASSVAGVQFF. The CDR3 DNA is TGTGCCAGTAGTGTAGCGGGGGTTCAGTTCTTC.

The V and J genes are TRBV11-3 and TRBJ1-2; D may be TRBD1 (5 bases). The germline gives CDR1 SGHNT, CDR2 YENEEA. The CDR3 covers 15 residues. V lost 1 base, J lost 8 bases, and 17 bases lay in between. The CDR3 sequence: CASSLGQNVGGGYTF. The CDR3 bases are TGTGCCAGCAGCTTAGGACAGAACGTGGGAGGGGGCTACACCTTC.

This clone came up a few times. The rearrangement uses TRBV4-1 and TRBJ2-3, with 10 bases aligning to TRBD1. This CDR3 comprises 15 residues. The trim removed 5 bases at V and 4 bases at J, leaving 6 bases unmatched. Germline CDR1 MGHRA, CDR2 YSYEKL. CDR3 DNA: TGCGCCAGCAGCAAGCGGGACAGGGGTTCAGATACGCAGTATTTT. Translating it yields CASSKRDRGSDTQYF.

The CDR3 is CASSVSGGALDTQYF. The CDR3 DNA sequence: TGTGCCAGCAGCGTATCCGGGGGGGCCCTGGATACGCAGTATTTT. This chain connects TRBV9 to TRBJ2-3; 8 nucleotides align to TRBD2. The V segment lost 1 base and the J segment 6 bases; nucleotides outside the gene matches: 7. From germline, CDR1 is SGDLS and CDR2 YYNGEE. The CDR3 is made up of 15 amino acids.

CDR3 loop: CSVARGSQNTEAFF. In DNA, the CDR3 is TGCAGCGTTGCTCGCGGAAGCCAAAACACTGAAGCTTTCTTT. The V call is TRBV29-1, the J call TRBJ1-1; the D is unclear. In germline, CDR1 is SQVTM, CDR2 ANQGSEA. The CDR3 sequence is 14 residues long. V was trimmed by 4 bases and J by 2 bases, leaving 14 bases between them.

This clone has more than one count but fewer than ten. J is TRBJ1-2 and V is TRBV19; 7 bases match TRBD1. V shed 7 bases, J shed 7 bases, and the junction held 9 bases outside the gene matches. The CDR3 is made up of 13 amino acids. CDR1 and CDR2 (germline): LNHDA, SQIVND (reference sequence). The CDR3 loop reads CASNRRGPAGYTF. The CDR3 nucleotides read TGTGCCAGTAACCGGAGGGGGCCGGCTGGCTACACCTTC.

This clone occurred a few times. The genes are TRBV4-1 and TRBJ1-1, with 7 bases that match TRBD1. Germline CDR1 and CDR2: MGHRA and YSYEKL. J was trimmed by 0 bases and V by 4 bases; bases with no gene match: 5. The CDR3 length is 15 residues. The CDR3 region is CASSPRTGMNTEAFF. The CDR3 coding sequence is TGCGCCAGCAGCCCCCGGACAGGTATGAACACTGAAGCTTTCTTT.

The chain recombines TRBV7-2 with TRBJ1-1; TRBD1 is a possible D gene (5 bases). Germline values: CDR1 SGHTA, CDR2 FQGNSA. V was clipped by 1 base and J by 5 bases, with 17 bases between them. CDR3 size: 16 residues. Here the CDR3 reads CASSLGSWGRGTEAFF. CDR3 DNA: TGTGCCAGCAGCTTAGGTTCTTGGGGTAGGGGTACTGAAGCTTTCTTT.

The table lists this clone with a few counts. V usage is TRBV4-1 and J usage is TRBJ2-2, with a weak D call TRBD1 (5 bases). CDR1 and CDR2 from the germline V gene are MGHRA and YSYEKL. The V and J ends lost 6 bases and 2 bases respectively, with 10 bases between them. The CDR3 covers 14 residues. DNA of the CDR3: TGCGCCAGCAGTAGACAGACAAACACCGGGGAGCTGTTTTTT. Translated, it gives CASSRQTNTGELFF.

The rearrangement uses TRBV2 and TRBJ1-1; unclear D gene. Germline assignment: CDR1 SNHLY and CDR2 FYNNEI. The CDR3 is made up of 15 amino acids. Trimming shortened V by 1 base and J by 5 bases, and 14 bases separated the two germline ends. The DNA for the CDR3 is TGTGCCAGCAGTGAAGAAATAGCTCTGAGGACTGAAGCTTTCTTT. Its translation is CASSEEIALRTEAFF. Looking up the rest from reference TRBV2 and TRBJ1-1 gives the full variable domain: EPEVTQTPSHQVTQMGQEVILRCVPISNHLYFYWYRQILGQKVEFLVSFYNNEISEKSEIFDDQFSVERPDGSNFTLKIRSTKLEDSAMYFCASSEEIALRTEAFFGQGTRLTVV.

The chain recombines TRBV28 with TRBJ1-1, with 7 bases fitting TRBD1. The CDR3 has 16 amino acids. Trimming at V came to 6 bases and at J to 3 bases, leaving 13 bases not matched to a gene. The germline CDR1 and CDR2 sequences are MDHEN and SYDVKM. As DNA, the CDR3 is TGTGCCAGCAGCGCTACAACAGGGGTTGGGGACACTGAAGCTTTCTTT. It encodes CASSATTGVGDTEAFF.

The rearrangement uses TRBV5-6 and TRBJ1-5; 10 nucleotides align to TRBD1. The germline V gene has CDR1 SGHDT and CDR2 YYEEEE. Trimming cost V 2 bases and J 6 bases; bases outside gene matches: 8. The CDR3 totals 16 residues. The CDR3 protein is CASSLADRGNRQPQHF. DNA of the CDR3: TGTGCCAGCAGCTTAGCGGACAGGGGGAATCGTCAGCCCCAGCATTTT.

This clone was counted only a few times. The chain combines TRBV7-9 with TRBJ2-5; tentatively, D is TRBD2 (5 bases). The V gene lost 1 base and the J gene lost 2 bases, with 14 bases spanning the gap. Germline V gene sequence: CDR1 SEHNR, CDR2 FQNEAQ (reference sequence). The CDR3 totals 16 residues. CDR3 sequence reads: CASSLEGLLRQETQYF. In DNA form, the CDR3 reads TGTGCCAGCAGCTTAGAAGGACTCCTGCGTCAAGAGACCCAGTACTTC.

This clone was seen a handful of times. In nucleotides, the CDR3 is TGTGCCAGCGGGAGCGCTAGCACAGATACGCAGTATTTT. Its translation: CASGSASTDTQYF. The rearrangement links TRBV9 to TRBJ2-3; D is possibly TRBD2 (5 bases). The germline V and J ends were trimmed by 7 bases and 0 bases, with 9 bases remaining between them. This CDR3 is 13 amino acids long. From germline, CDR1 is SGDLS and CDR2 YYNGEE.

The rearrangement joins TRBV9 to TRBJ2-7; D is unclear. The germline CDR1 and CDR2 sequences are SGDLS and YYNGEE. With 0 bases removed from V and 4 bases from J, the gap between germline ends came to 11 bases. This CDR3 spans 14 amino acids. The CDR3 protein is CASSVARDTYEQYF. The CDR3 DNA follows: TGTGCCAGCAGCGTAGCTCGCGACACTTACGAGCAGTACTTC.

This clone has a handful of counts. The rearrangement uses TRBV28 and TRBJ2-5; 8 bases fit TRBD1. V shed 3 bases and J 5 bases; nucleotides not matched to a gene: 8. CDR1 MDHEN and CDR2 SYDVKM come from the germline V gene. This CDR3 region has 15 residues. In nucleotides, the CDR3 is TGTGCCAGCAGTTTCGGACAGGGACCTCCGGAGACCCAGTACTTC. Amino acids: CASSFGQGPPETQYF.

V is TRBV11-3 and J is TRBJ1-3, with TRBD1 as a possible D gene (6 bases). V lost 5 bases and J lost 0, with 11 bases in between. CDR3 length equals 15 residues. The germline V gene encodes CDR1 SGHNT and CDR2 YENEEA. CDR3 in DNA: TGTGCCAGCAGCCCAACAGGGATCTCTGGAAACACCATATATTTT. It encodes CASSPTGISGNTIYF.